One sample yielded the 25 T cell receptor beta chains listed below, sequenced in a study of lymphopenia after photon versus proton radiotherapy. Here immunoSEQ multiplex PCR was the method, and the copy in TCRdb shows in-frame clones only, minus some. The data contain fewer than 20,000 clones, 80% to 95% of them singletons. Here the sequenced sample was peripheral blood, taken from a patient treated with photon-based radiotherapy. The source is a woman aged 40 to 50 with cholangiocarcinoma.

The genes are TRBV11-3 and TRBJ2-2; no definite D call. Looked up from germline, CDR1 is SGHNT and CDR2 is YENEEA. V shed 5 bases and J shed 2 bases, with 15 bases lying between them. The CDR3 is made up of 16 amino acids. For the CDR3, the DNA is TGTGCCAGCAGCCCCCGAAGAGGCGGTAACACCGGGGAGCTGTTTTTT. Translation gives CASSPRRGGNTGELFF.

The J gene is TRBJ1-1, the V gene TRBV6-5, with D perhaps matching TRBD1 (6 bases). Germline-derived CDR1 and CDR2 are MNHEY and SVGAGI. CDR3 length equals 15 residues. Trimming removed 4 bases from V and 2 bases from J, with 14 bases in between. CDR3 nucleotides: TGTGCCAGCAGTTCCCCTGCAGGGGATAACACTGAAGCTTTCTTT. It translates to CASSSPAGDNTEAFF.

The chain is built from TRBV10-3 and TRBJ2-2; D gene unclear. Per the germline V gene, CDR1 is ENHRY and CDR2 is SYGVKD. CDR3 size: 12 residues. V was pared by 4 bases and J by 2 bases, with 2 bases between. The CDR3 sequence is CAISGNTGELFF. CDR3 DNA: TGTGCCATCAGTGGCAACACCGGGGAGCTGTTTTTT.

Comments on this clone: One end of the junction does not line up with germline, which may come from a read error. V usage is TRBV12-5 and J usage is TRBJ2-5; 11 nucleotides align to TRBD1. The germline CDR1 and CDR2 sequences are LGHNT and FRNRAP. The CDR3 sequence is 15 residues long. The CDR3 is CASGLGTGGQGTQYF. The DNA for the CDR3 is TGTGCTAGTGGTTTGGGGACAGGGGGCCAAGGGACCCAGTACTTC.

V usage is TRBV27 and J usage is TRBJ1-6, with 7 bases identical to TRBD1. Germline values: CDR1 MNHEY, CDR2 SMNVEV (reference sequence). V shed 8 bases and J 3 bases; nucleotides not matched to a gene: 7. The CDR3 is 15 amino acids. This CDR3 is CASGQVGGYNSPLHF. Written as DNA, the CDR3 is TGTGCCAGCGGACAGGTTGGAGGCTATAATTCACCCCTCCACTTT.

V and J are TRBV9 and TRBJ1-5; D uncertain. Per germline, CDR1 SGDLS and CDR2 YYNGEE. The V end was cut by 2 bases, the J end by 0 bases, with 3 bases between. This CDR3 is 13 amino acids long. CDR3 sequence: CASSVASNQPQHF. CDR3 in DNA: TGTGCCAGCAGCGTGGCTAGCAATCAGCCCCAGCATTTT. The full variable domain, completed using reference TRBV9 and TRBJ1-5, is DSGVTQTPKHLITATGQRVTLRCSPRSGDLSVYWYQQSLDQGLQFLIQYYNGEERAKGNILERFSAQQFPDLHSELNLSSLELGDSALYFCASSVASNQPQHFGDGTRLSIL.

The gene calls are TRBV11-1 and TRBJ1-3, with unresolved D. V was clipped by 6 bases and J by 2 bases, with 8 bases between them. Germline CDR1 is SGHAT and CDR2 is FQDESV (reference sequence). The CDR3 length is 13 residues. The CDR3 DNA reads TGTGCCAGCAGGGTACCCACTGGAAACACCATATATTTT. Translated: CASRVPTGNTIYF.

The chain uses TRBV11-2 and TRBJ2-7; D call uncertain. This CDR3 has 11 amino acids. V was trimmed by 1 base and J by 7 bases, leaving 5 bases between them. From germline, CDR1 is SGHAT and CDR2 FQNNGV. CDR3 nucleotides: TGTGCCAGCAGCTTAGGACTGGAGCAGTACTTC. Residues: CASSLGLEQYF.

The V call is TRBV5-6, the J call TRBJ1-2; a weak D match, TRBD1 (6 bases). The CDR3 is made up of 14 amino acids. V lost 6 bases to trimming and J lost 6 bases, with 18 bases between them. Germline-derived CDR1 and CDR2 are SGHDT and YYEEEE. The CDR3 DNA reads TGTGCCAGCACCCAGGGGTTCGAGGAGAATGGCTACACCTTC. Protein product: CASTQGFEENGYTF. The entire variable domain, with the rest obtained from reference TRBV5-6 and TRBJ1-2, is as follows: DAGVTQSPTHLIKTRGQQVTLRCSPKSGHDTVSWYQQALGQGPQFIFQYYEEEERQRGNFPDRFSGHQFPNYSSELNVNALLLGDSALYLCASTQGFEENGYTFGSGTRLTVV.

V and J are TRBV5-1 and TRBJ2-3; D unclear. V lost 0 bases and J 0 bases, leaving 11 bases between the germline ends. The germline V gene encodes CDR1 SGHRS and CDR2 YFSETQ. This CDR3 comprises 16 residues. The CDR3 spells CASSLAEQSSTDTQYF. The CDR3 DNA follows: TGCGCCAGCAGCTTGGCTGAACAGAGTAGCACAGATACGCAGTATTTT.

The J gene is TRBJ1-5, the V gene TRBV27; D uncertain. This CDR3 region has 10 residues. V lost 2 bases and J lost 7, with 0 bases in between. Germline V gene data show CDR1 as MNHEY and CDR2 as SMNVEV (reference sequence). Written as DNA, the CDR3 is TGTGCCAGCAGTTTACAGCCCCAGCATTTT. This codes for CASSLQPQHF.

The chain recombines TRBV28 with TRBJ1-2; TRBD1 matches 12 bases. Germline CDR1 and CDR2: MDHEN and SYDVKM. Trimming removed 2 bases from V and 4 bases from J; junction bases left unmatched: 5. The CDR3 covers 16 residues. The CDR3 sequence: CASSLGTGGVSYGYTF. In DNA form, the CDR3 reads TGTGCCAGCAGTTTAGGGACAGGGGGCGTAAGCTATGGCTACACCTTC.

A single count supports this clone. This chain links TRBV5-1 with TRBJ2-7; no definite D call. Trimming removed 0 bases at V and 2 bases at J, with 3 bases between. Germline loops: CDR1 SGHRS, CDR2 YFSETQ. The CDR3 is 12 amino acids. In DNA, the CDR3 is TGCGCCAGCAGCTTGGGAACCTACGAGCAGTACTTC. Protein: CASSLGTYEQYF.

The CDR3 reads CASSLARGNTEAFF. DNA for the CDR3: TGTGCCAGCAGCTTAGCCCGGGGGAACACTGAAGCTTTCTTT. The V gene is TRBV7-2, the J gene TRBJ1-1, with no clear D. CDR3 length: 14 amino acids. Germline CDR1 and CDR2: SGHTA and FQGNSA. The ends were cut back, 0 bases at V and 1 base at J, with 6 bases in the middle.

CDR3: CASREGDYGNTIYF. CDR3 nucleotide sequence: TGTGCCAGCAGAGAGGGGGATTATGGAAACACCATATATTTT. The V call is TRBV6-5, the J call TRBJ1-3; D is perhaps TRBD1 (6 bases). Germline values: CDR1 MNHEY, CDR2 SVGAGI. The ends were cut back, 6 bases at V and 3 bases at J, with 12 bases in the middle. The length of the CDR3 is 14 residues.

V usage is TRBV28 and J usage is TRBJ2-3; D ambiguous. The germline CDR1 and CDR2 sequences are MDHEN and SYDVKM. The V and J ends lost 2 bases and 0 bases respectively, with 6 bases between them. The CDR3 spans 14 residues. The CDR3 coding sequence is TGTGCCAGCAGTTTAGCGCTTAGCACAGATACGCAGTATTTT. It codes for CASSLALSTDTQYF.

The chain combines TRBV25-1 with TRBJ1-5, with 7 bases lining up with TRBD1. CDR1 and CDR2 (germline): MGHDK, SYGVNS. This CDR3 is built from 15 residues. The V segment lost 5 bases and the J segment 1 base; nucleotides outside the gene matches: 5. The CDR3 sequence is CASSRSGGSNQPQHF. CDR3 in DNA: TGTGCCAGCAGTCGGTCAGGGGGAAGCAATCAGCCCCAGCATTTT.

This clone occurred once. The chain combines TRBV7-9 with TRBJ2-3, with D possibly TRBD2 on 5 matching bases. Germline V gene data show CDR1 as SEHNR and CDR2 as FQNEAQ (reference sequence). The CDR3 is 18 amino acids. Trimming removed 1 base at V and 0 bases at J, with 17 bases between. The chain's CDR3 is CASSLGHVIGGSTDTQYF. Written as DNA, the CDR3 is TGTGCCAGCAGCTTAGGTCACGTGATAGGAGGTAGCACAGATACGCAGTATTTT.

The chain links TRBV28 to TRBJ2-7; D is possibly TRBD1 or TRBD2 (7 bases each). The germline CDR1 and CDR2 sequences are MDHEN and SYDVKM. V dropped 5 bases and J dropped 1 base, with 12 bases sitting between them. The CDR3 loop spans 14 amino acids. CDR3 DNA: TGTGCCAGCAGTCAGGGGGGGACGTCCTACGAGCAGTACTTC. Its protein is CASSQGGTSYEQYF.

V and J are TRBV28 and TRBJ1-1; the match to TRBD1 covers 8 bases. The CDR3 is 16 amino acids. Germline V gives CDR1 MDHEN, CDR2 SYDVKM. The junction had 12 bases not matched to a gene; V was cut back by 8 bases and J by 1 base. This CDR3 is CASPGQGGSGNTEAFF. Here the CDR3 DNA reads TGTGCCAGCCCCGGACAGGGAGGGAGTGGGAACACTGAAGCTTTCTTT. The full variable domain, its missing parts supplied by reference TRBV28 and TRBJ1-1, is DVKVTQSSRYLVKRTGEKVFLECVQDMDHENMFWYRQDPGLGLRLIYFSYDVKMKEKGDIPEGYSVSREKKERFSLILESASTNQTSMYLCASPGQGGSGNTEAFFGQGTRLTVV.

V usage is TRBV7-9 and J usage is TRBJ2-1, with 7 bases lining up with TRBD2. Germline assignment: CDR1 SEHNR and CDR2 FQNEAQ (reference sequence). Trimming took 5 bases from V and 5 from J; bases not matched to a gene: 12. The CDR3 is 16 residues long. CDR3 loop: CASSPPGSGINNEQFF. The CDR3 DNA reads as TGTGCCAGCAGCCCCCCGGGAAGCGGGATAAACAATGAGCAGTTCTTC.

CDR3 region: CSSSRGPDEQFF. The DNA for the CDR3 is TGCAGCTCCAGCAGGGGTCCGGATGAGCAGTTCTTC. This chain connects TRBV29-1 to TRBJ2-1; possible D gene TRBD1, 6 bases. V lost 8 bases to trimming and J lost 8 bases, with 16 bases between them. The germline CDR1 and CDR2 sequences are SQVTM and ANQGSEA. CDR3 length equals 12 residues.

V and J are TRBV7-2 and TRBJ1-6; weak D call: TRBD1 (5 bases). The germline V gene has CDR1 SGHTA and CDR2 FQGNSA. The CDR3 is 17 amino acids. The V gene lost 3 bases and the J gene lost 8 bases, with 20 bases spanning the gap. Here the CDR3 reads CASSLYQGPIIYSPLHF. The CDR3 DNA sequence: TGTGCCAGCAGCTTGTACCAGGGCCCTATAATTTATTCACCCCTCCACTTT.

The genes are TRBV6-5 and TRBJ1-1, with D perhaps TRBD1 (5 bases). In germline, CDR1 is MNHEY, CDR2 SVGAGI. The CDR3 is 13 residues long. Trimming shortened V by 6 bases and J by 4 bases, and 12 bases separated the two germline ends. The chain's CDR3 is CASREGTGTEAFF. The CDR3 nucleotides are TGTGCCAGCAGGGAGGGGACCGGCACTGAAGCTTTCTTT.

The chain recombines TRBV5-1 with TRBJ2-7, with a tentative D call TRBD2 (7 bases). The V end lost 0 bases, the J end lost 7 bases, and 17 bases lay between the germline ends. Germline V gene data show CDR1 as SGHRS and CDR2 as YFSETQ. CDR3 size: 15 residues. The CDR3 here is CASSLVAGGLGEQYF. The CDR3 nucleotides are TGCGCCAGCAGCTTGGTGGCCGGGGGGCTGGGGGAGCAGTACTTC.